This paragraph reports one T cell receptor beta chain. This CDR3 comprises 15 residues. In germline, CDR1 is MDHEN, CDR2 SYDVKM. Trimming took 5 bases from V and 1 from J, leaving 14 bases between them. These data originate in a study of blood T cell repertoires in COVID-19. Looking at the study overall: Acute and convalescent COVID-19 samples came from the United States, Italy and Spain. PBMCs, B-cell-depleted T cells, or T cells were the source of the cDNA or gDNA that made up the material.

Authors' analysis steps: Amplification from reference gene primers served as the basis for estimated nucleated cell counts. The protocol was immunoSEQ multiplex PCR, while the TCRdb copy is restricted to in-frame clones and leaves out a portion. V and J calls and clone size are given by that table; D and trimming were obtained from the DNA. The sample shows roughly 120,000 clones, about 83% of them seen only once. V usage is TRBV28 and J usage is TRBJ1-1; tentative D call: TRBD1 (6 bases). The clonotype originates from a man in his 70s with acute or convalescent COVID-19. What was sequenced was peripheral blood. The CDR3 nucleotides are TGTGCCAGCAGTCGGTCCGGGACACAGAACACTGAAGCTTTCTTT. This gives the protein CASSRSGTQNTEAFF.